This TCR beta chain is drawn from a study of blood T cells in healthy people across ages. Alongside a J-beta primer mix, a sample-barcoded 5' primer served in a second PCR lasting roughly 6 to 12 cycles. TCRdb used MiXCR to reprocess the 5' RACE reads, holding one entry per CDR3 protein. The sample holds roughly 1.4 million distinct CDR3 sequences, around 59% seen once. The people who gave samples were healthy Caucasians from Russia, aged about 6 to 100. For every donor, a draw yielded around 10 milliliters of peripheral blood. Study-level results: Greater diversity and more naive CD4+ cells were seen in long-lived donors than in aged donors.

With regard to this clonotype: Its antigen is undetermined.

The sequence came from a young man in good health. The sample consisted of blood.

CDR3: CASSFSGTRNSNTGELFF. The CDR3 nucleotides read TGTGCCAGCAGTTTCTCCGGGACTCGCAATTCGAACACCGGGGAGCTGTTTTTT. The chain combines TRBV12-3 or TRBV12-4 with TRBJ2-2; tentative D call: TRBD2 (6 bases). The CDR3 sequence is 18 residues long. The V and J ends lost 3 bases and 0 bases respectively, with 17 bases between them.